One sample yielded the 9 T cell receptor beta chains listed below, sequenced in a study of control samples from healthy donors and cancer patients (dated by TCRdb to 2019 to 2021). Library method: the immunoSEQ multiplex PCR assay. TCRdb stores this immuneACCESS table with in-frame sequences only. Part of the clones is absent; in the studies checked, under half of the shortfall reflects unresolved V genes, and no reason is known for the rest. This sample comprises approximately 93,000 clones, 85% to 90% of them detected only once. The ten largest clones capture 8.5% to 10% of the sample. The sample comprised PBMCs. These receptors were obtained from a woman between 50 and 59 years old with colorectal cancer.

The chain couples TRBV5-1 to TRBJ1-2; no definite D call. V was pared by 4 bases and J by 2 bases, with 12 bases between. The length of the CDR3 is 14 residues. The V gene's germline CDR1 is SGHRS and CDR2 YFSETQ. Here the CDR3 DNA reads TGCGCCAGCAGCCCCGTCCCGGCCAACTATGGCTACACCTTC. Amino acid sequence: CASSPVPANYGYTF.

The chain uses TRBV5-4 and TRBJ2-5, with D hard to call. V lost 4 bases, J lost 5 bases, and 12 bases lay in between. Germline V gene lookup returns CDR1 SGHNT and CDR2 YYREEE (reference sequence). The CDR3 loop spans 13 amino acids. The CDR3 sequence: CASSESDGETQYF. Here the CDR3 DNA reads TGTGCCAGCAGCGAAAGTGATGGGGAGACCCAGTACTTC.

The chain couples TRBV6-5 to TRBJ2-7; a possible D gene is TRBD2 (5 bases). With 2 bases removed from V and 3 bases from J, the gap between germline ends came to 8 bases. Germline assignment: CDR1 MNHEY and CDR2 SVGAGI. CDR3 length equals 13 residues. Here the CDR3 reads CASSYKGDYEQYV. CDR3 bases: TGTGCCAGCAGTTACAAGGGAGACTACGAGCAGTACGTC.

The J gene is TRBJ2-2, the V gene TRBV27; tentatively, D is TRBD2 (5 bases). V lost 7 bases, J lost 5 bases, and 14 bases lay in between. In germline, CDR1 is MNHEY, CDR2 SMNVEV (reference sequence). CDR3 size: 14 residues. The CDR3 DNA reads TGTGCCAGCACCCCCACTAGTGGAACCGGGGAGCTGTTTTTT. It codes for CASTPTSGTGELFF.

This chain joins TRBV20-1 and TRBJ2-1, with 10 bases that match TRBD2. V shed 3 bases and J 8 bases; nucleotides not matched to a gene: 7. CDR3 length: 14 residues. Germline V gene data show CDR1 as DFQATT and CDR2 as SNEGSKA (reference sequence). CDR3 sequence (DNA): TGCAGTGCTAGTCCAGCGGGGGGGCGGGATGAGCAGTTCTTC. This encodes CSASPAGGRDEQFF.

The rearrangement links TRBV2 to TRBJ1-2, with TRBD1 as a possible D gene (5 bases). The CDR3 totals 15 residues. Germline loops: CDR1 SNHLY, CDR2 FYNNEI. V lost 4 bases and J lost 3, with 15 bases in between. The CDR3 protein is CASSAPRGSYYGYTF. The CDR3 nucleotides are TGTGCCAGCAGTGCTCCCCGGGGGTCCTACTATGGCTACACCTTC. The full variable domain, its missing parts supplied by reference TRBV2 and TRBJ1-2, is EPEVTQTPSHQVTQMGQEVILRCVPISNHLYFYWYRQILGQKVEFLVSFYNNEISEKSEIFDDQFSVERPDGSNFTLKIRSTKLEDSAMYFCASSAPRGSYYGYTFGSGTRLTVV.

The chain couples TRBV3-1 (or the pseudogene TRBV3-2) to TRBJ1-3; a possible D gene is TRBD1 (5 bases). The CDR3 consists of 13 residues. V was clipped by 0 bases and J by 7 bases, with 7 bases between them. CDR1 and CDR2 (germline): LGHDT, YNNKEL (reference sequence). CDR3 loop: CASSQEGGNTIYF. The CDR3 coding sequence is TGTGCCAGCAGCCAAGAGGGGGGGAACACCATATATTTT.

V gene TRBV6-2 or TRBV6-3 combines with J gene TRBJ1-2; 8 nucleotides match TRBD1. CDR3 length equals 16 residues. The junction had 14 bases not matched to a gene; V was cut back by 5 bases and J by 6 bases. The germline V gene encodes CDR1 MNHEY and CDR2 SVGEGT. The CDR3 is CASSPLPRQGFHGYTF. The CDR3 DNA reads TGTGCCAGCAGTCCGCTCCCTCGACAGGGGTTTCATGGCTACACCTTC.

This clone was counted once. The V and J genes are TRBV5-1 and TRBJ2-1; no firm D call. The CDR3 extends over 11 amino acids. The V gene's germline CDR1 is SGHRS and CDR2 YFSETQ. The ends were cut back, 4 bases at V and 7 bases at J, with 6 bases in the middle. CDR3 protein: CASSLGNEQFF. In DNA, the CDR3 is TGCGCCAGCAGCCTAGGAAATGAGCAGTTCTTC.